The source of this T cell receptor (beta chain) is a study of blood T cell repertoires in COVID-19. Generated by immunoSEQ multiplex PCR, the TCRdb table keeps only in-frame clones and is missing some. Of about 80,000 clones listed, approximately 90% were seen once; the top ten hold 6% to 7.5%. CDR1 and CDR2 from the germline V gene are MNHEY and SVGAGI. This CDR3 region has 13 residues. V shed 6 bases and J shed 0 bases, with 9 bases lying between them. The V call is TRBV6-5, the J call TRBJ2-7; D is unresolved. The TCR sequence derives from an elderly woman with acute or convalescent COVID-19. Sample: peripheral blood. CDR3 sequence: CASSDTSSYEQYF. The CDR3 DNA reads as TGTGCCAGCAGCGATACAAGCTCCTACGAGCAGTACTTC.